This entry describes one T cell receptor (beta chain). No cognate antigen has been identified for it. Base qualities were left out, and no much larger clone turns up one base away. Genomic DNA was isolated from the sorted cells so that the TCRbeta CDR3 region could be sequenced. The immunoSEQ Assay was used for sequencing of TCRbeta CDR3 regions. TCRdb holds this immuneACCESS table with in-frame rearrangements only. Some clones are missing; in checked studies, unresolved V genes explain under half, and the rest has no known cause. The sample table holds tens of thousands of clones, of which around 80% were seen once. The biggest ten clones account for roughly 5.3% of the sample. These data are taken from a study of OX40 agonist ivuxolimab in advanced cancers. With regard to the full study: Ivuxolimab was an agonistic, fully human IgG2 monoclonal antibody directed against OX40 (CD134), a costimulatory receptor. Partial responses occurred in three dose-escalation patients: two with cutaneous melanoma and one with hepatocellular carcinoma. In the dose-escalation cohort, approximately 82% of patients were male, and the mean age was 60 years with a range of roughly 20 to 79. The point of sequencing TCRbeta in the periphery was to test whether ivuxolimab changed TCR sequence diversity and drove clonal T-cell expansion. Intravenous ivuxolimab was administered to patients every 2 weeks at six dose levels: 0.01, 0.1, 0.3, 1.5, 3 and 10 mg/kg. Patients were allowed to have had prior anti-PD-1, anti-PD-L1 or anti-CTLA-4 therapy, and around 37% of the dose-escalation patients had previously received checkpoint inhibitors. Of the 50 or so patients in dose escalation, about 20 had hepatocellular carcinoma, roughly 15 had melanoma, 9 had renal cell carcinoma and 9 had head and neck cancer. The monotherapy dose-escalation portion (N ≈ 57 patients) of the phase I ivuxolimab trial is reported in the paper.

General findings and caveats noted by the study authors: Low levels of normalized T-cell clonal expansion were also seen in some nonresponding patients. In partial responders in the 0.1-3.0 mg/kg groups, normalized peripheral clonal expansion was found to be among the lowest, especially among CD8+ T cells. After ivuxolimab, expanded clones were on average more numerous among CD8+ T cells than among CD4+ T cells. Clonal expansion of both CD4+ and CD8+ blood T cells was observed from baseline to week 6 at doses 0.1 to 3.0 mg/kg. The antigen specificity of the clonally expanded peripheral T cells was not determined.

Patients with autoimmune disease history or receiving systemic immunosuppression were excluded from the trial. Peripheral blood for TCR sequencing was drawn from every dose cohort at baseline, at cycle 4 day 1 and at cycle 7 day 1. The samples were drawn from a first-in-human, open-label, multicenter phase I dose-escalation trial of ivuxolimab. Adults with locally advanced or metastatic melanoma, renal cell carcinoma, hepatocellular carcinoma or head and neck squamous cell carcinoma were enrolled in the trial. Before TCR sequencing, CD4+ T cells and CD8+ T cells from peripheral blood were sorted into separate populations. V gives up 0 bases and J gives up 4 bases, and the segment between their germline ends measures 10 bases. As encoded in the germline V gene, CDR1 is MGHDK while CDR2 is SYGVNS. The CDR3 runs 14 amino acids, cysteine and phenylalanine included. The CDR3 DNA has 42 bases and is translated from base 1.

The clonotype comes from an adult with an advanced solid tumor such as melanoma, head and neck, liver or kidney cancer. The sequence joins TRBV25-1 to TRBJ2-7; tentative D gene TRBD2, with 5 bases matching. Sequenced here: CD4+ or CD8+ T cells sorted from blood, sampled in a trial of the OX40 agonist ivuxolimab. The encoded CDR3 is CASSEYNRRYEQYF. The nucleotides read TGTGCCAGCAGTGAATATAATAGGAGGTACGAGCAGTACTTC.